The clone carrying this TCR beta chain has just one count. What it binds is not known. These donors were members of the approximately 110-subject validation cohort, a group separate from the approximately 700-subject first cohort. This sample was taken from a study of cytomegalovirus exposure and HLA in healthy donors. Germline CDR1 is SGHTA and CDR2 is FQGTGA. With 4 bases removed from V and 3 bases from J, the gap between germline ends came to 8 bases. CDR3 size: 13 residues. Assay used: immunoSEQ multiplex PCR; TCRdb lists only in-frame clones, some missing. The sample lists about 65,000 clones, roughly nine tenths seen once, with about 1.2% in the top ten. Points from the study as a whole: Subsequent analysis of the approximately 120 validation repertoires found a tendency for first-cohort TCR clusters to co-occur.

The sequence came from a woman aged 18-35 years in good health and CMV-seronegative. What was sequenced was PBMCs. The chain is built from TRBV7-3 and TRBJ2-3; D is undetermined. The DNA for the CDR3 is TGTGCCAGCAGCTCAACCTTTACAGATACGCAGTATTTT. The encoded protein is CASSSTFTDTQYF.